This TCR beta chain was recovered during a study of shared T cell receptors in the human thymus. The germline V gene has CDR1 SGHTS and CDR2 YDEGEE. CDR3 length equals 14 residues. V lost 0 bases and J 9 bases, leaving 13 bases between the germline ends. This table comes from immunoSEQ multiplex PCR, and its TCRdb copy is limited to in-frame clones, with some not included. The data show hundreds of thousands of clones, with around 87% seen just once and about 0.0094% held by the top ten. The sample was also reused in another study, on human thymus T cells. As that study records: Donor material was obtained from healthy Finnish infants undergoing corrective surgery for congenital heart defects. The study used thymus tissue resected during corrective heart surgery. The authors found apparently biased V and J gene usage in thymic and blood repertoires. What related research reported was that thymic repertoires overlapped highly among unrelated individuals.

V is TRBV5-8 and J is TRBJ1-5; D unclear. Sequencing was performed on thymocytes. The TCR comes from a boy in the first two years of life with a congenital heart defect. This CDR3 is CASSLATLEWPQHF. The CDR3 DNA reads as TGTGCCAGCAGCTTGGCTACCCTTGAGTGGCCCCAGCATTTT.